This T cell receptor beta chain was documented in a study of cytomegalovirus exposure and HLA in healthy donors. Study outcomes and limitations: Most TCRs appeared rarely, but some public TCRs recurred in many donors.

V was trimmed by 5 bases and J by 1 base, leaving 11 bases between them. Germline V lookup: CDR1 GTSNPN, CDR2 SVGIG (reference sequence). The CDR3 contains 13 residues. Comment on this clone: What it binds is unknown.

Libraries were prepared by immunoSEQ multiplex PCR; TCRdb keeps only in-frame clonotypes and omits some of them. Here the sample spans 110,000 to 150,000 clones, around nine tenths being singletons. The chain links TRBV30 to TRBJ1-1; unclear D gene. The sequenced sample consisted of PBMCs. The clonotype was recovered from a woman between 18 and 29 years old in good health and CMV-seropositive. The CDR3: CAWEGRSNTEAFF. The CDR3 bases are TGTGCCTGGGAAGGGAGATCGAACACTGAAGCTTTCTTT.